Listed here is a single T cell receptor beta chain. The target antigen is unknown. Germline CDR1 reads SGHRS; CDR2 reads YFSETQ. The CDR3 is 14 residues long. V was shortened by 1 base and J by 4 bases, with 11 bases between the two germline ends. The PCR ran on 60 Vbeta and 13 Jbeta primers. Sequencing was performed with immunoSEQ multiplex PCR; in TCRdb, only in-frame clones are kept and a portion is missing. The sample shows about 130,000 clones, approximately 80% of them seen only once. The data stem from a study of cytomegalovirus exposure and HLA in healthy donors. Study-wide findings and caveats: 164 TCR beta chains were listed as cytomegalovirus-associated.

This rearrangement joins TRBV5-1 to TRBJ1-2; the D gene is possibly TRBD1 (6 bases). This TCR was recovered from a man in his forties in good health and CMV-seronegative. The sequenced sample was PBMCs. The CDR3 DNA reads as TGCGCCAGCAGCTTGAACGGACAGCTCTATGGCTACACCTTC. Protein sequence: CASSLNGQLYGYTF.